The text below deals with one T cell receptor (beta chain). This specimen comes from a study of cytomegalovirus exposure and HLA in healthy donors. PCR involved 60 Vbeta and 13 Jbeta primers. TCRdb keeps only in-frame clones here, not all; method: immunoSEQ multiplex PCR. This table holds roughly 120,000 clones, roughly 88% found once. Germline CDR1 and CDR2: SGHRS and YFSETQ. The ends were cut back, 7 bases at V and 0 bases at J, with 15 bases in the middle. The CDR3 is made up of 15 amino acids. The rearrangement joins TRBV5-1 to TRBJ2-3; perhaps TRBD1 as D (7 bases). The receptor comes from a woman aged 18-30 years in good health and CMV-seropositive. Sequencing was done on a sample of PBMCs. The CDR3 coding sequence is TGCGCCAGCGCCGGGGGACAGTATAGCACAGATACGCAGTATTTT. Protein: CASAGGQYSTDTQYF.